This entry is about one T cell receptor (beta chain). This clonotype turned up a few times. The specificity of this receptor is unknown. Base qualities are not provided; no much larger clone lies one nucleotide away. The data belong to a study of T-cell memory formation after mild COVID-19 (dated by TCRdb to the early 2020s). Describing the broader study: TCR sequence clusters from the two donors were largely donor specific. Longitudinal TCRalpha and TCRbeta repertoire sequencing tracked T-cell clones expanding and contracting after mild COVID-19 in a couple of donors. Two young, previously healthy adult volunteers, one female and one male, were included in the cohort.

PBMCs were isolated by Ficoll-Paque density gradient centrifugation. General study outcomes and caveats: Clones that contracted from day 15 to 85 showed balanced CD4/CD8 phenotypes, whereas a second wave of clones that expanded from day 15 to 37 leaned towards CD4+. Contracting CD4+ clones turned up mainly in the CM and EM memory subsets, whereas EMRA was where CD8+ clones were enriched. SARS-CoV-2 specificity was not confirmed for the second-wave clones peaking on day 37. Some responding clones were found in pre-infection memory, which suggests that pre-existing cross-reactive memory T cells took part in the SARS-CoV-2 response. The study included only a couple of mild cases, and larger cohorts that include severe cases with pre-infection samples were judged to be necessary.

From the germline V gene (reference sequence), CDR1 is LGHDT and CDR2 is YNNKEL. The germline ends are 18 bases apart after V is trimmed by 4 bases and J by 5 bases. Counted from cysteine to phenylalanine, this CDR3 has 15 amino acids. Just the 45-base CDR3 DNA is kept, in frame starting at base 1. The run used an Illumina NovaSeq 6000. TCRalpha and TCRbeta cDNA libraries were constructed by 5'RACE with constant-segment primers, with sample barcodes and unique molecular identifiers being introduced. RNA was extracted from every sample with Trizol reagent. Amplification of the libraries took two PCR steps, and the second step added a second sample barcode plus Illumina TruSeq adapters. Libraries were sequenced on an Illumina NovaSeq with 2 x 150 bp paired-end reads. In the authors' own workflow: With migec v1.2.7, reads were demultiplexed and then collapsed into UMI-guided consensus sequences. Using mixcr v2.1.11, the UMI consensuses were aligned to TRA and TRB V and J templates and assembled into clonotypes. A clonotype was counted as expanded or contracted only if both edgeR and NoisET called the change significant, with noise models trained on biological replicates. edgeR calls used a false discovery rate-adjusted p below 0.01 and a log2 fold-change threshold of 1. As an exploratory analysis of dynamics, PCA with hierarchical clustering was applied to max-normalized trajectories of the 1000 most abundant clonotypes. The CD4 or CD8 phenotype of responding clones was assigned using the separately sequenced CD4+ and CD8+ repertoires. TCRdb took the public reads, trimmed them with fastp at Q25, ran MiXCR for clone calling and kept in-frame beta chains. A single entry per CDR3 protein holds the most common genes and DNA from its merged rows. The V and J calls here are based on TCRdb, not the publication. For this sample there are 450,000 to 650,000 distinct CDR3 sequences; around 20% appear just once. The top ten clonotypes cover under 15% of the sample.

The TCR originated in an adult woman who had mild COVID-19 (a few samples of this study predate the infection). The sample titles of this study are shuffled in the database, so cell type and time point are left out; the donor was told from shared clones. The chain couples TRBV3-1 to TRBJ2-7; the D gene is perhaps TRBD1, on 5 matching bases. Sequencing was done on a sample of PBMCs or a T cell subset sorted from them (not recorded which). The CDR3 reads CASSLVRATVHEQYF. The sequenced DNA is TGTGCCAGCAGCCTAGTCAGGGCAACAGTCCACGAGCAGTACTTC.